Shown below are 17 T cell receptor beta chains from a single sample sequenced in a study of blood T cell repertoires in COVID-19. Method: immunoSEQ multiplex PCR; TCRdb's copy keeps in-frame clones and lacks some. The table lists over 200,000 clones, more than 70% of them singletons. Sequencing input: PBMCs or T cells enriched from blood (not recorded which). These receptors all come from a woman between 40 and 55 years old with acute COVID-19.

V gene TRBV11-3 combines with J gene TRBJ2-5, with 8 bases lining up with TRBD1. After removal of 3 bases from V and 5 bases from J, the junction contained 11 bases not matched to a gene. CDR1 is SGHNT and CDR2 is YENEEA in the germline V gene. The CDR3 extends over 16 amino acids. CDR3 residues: CASSFLVGQGGETQYF. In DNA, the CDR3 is TGTGCCAGCAGCTTCCTCGTCGGACAGGGTGGGGAGACCCAGTACTTC.

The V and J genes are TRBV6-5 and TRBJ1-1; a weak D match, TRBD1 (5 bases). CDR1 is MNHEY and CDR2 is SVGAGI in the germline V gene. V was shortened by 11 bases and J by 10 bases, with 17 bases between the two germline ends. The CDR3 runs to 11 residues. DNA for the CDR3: TGTGCCGGTCACCTCGGGGGACGAGCTTTCTTT. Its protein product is CAGHLGGRAFF.

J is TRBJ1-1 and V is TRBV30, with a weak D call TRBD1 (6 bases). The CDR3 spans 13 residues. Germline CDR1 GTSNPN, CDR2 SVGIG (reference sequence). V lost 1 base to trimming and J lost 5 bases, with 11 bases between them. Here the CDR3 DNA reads TGTGCCTGGAGTGGGAGGGGGGGAACTGAAGCTTTCTTT. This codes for CAWSGRGGTEAFF. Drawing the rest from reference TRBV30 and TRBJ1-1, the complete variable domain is SQTIHQWPATLVQPVGSPLSLECTVEGTSNPNLYWYRQAAGRGLQLLFYSVGIGQISSEVPQNLSASRPQDRQFILSSKKLLLSDSGFYLCAWSGRGGTEAFFGQGTRLTVV.

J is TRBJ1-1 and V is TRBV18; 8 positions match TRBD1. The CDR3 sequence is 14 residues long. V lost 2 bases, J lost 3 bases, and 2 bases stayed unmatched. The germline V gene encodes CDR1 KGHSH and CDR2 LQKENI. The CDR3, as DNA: TGTGCCAGCTCACCAGGACAGGGATACACTGAAGCTTTCTTT. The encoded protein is CASSPGQGYTEAFF.

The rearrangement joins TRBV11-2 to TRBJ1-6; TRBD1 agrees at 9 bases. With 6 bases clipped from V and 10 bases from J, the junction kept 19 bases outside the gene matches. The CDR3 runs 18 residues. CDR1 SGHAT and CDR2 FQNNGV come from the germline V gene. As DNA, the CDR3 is TGTGCCAGCAGACGAATAGCAGGTGGACAGGGGTTTGGGTCACCCCTCCACTTT. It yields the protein CASRRIAGGQGFGSPLHF.

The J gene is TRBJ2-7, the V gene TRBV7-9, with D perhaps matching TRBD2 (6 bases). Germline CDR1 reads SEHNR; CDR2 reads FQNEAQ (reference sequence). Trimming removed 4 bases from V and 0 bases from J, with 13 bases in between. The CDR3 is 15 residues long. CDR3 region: CASSSWRDRSYEQYF. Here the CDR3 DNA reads TGTGCCAGCAGCTCCTGGAGGGACCGCTCCTACGAGCAGTACTTC.

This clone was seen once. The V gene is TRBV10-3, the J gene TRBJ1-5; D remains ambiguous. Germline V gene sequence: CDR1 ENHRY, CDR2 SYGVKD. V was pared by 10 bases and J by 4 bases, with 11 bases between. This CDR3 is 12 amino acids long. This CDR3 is CANGSRNQPQHF. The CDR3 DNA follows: TGTGCCAACGGGAGTCGAAATCAGCCCCAGCATTTT.

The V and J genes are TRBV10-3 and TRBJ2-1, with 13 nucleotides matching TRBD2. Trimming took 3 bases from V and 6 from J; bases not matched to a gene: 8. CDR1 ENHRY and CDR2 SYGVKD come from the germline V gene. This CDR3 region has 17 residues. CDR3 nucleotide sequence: TGTGCCATCAGTGAAAAAGGACTAGCGGGAGCCTTCAATGAGCAGTTCTTC. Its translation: CAISEKGLAGAFNEQFF.

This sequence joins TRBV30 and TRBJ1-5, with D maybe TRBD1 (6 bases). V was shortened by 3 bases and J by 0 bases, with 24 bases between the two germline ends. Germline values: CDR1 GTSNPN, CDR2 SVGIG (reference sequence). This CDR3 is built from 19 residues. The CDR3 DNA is TGTGCCTGGAGCTTCTCGCCGGGATTAAGGGGGATTAGCAATCAGCCCCAGCATTTT. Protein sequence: CAWSFSPGLRGISNQPQHF.

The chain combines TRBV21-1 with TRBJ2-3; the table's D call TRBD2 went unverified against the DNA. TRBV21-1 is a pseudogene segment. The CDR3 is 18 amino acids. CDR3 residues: CASSRTPGLVLSTDTQYF. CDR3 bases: TGTGCCAGCAGCAGAACTCCGGGACTAGTTTTGAGCACAGATACGCAGTATTTT.

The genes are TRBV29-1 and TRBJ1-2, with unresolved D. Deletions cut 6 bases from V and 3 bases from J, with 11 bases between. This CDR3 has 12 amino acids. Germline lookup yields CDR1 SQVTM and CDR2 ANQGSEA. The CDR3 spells CSVFAGHYGYTF. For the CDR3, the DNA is TGCAGCGTGTTTGCAGGCCACTATGGCTACACCTTC.

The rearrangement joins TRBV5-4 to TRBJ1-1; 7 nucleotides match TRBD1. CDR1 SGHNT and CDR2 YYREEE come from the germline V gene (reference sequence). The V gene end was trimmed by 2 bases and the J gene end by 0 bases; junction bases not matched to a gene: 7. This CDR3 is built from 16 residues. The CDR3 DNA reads TGTGCCAGCAGCTTATCGGGACAGACCATGAACACTGAAGCTTTCTTT. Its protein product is CASSLSGQTMNTEAFF.

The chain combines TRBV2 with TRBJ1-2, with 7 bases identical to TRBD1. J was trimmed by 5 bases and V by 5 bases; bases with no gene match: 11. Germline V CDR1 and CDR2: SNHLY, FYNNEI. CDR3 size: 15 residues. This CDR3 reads CASSNRQGPLYGYTF. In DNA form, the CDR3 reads TGTGCCAGCAGTAATAGACAGGGACCCTTATATGGCTACACCTTC.

CDR3 in DNA: TGTGCCAGCTCACCACGGGGACAGGGGACCGGGGAGCTGTTTTTT. It specifies CASSPRGQGTGELFF. V is TRBV18 and J is TRBJ2-2; 10 nucleotides align to TRBD1. The CDR3 has 15 residues. From germline, CDR1 is KGHSH and CDR2 LQKENI. Losses at the gene ends were 1 base for V and 5 bases for J; bases not matched to a gene: 1.

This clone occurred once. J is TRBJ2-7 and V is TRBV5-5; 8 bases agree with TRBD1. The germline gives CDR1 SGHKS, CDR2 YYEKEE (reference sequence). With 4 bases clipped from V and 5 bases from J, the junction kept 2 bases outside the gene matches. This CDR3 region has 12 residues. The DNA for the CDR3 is TGTGCCAGCAGCCCAGGGGGCCACGAGCAGTACTTC. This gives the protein CASSPGGHEQYF.

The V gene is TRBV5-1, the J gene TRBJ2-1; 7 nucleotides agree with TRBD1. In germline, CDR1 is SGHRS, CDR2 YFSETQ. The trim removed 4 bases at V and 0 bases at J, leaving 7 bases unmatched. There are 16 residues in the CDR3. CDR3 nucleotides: TGCGCCAGCAGCCTCACCGGGACAGCCTCCTACAATGAGCAGTTCTTC. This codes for CASSLTGTASYNEQFF.

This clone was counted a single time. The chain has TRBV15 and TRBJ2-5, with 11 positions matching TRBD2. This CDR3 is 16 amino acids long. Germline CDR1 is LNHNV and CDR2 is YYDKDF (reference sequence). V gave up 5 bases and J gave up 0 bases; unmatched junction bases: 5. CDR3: CATSPRTSGYQETQYF. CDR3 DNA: TGTGCCACCAGCCCGCGGACTAGCGGGTACCAAGAGACCCAGTACTTC. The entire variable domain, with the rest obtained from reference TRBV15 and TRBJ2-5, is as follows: DAMVIQNPRYQVTQFGKPVTLSCSQTLNHNVMYWYQQKSSQAPKLLFHYYDKDFNNEADTPDNFQSRRPNTSFCFLDIRSPGLGDTAMYLCATSPRTSGYQETQYFGPGTRLLVL.